The rows below give T cell receptor beta chains drawn from one sample of a study of T cell responses to AZD1222 COVID-19 vaccine. Sequenced by immunoSEQ multiplex PCR; TCRdb stores in-frame clones only, minus some. Of about 110,000 clones in the sample, 70% to 90% were seen once. The sequencing used peripheral blood, collected 28 days after the second AZD1222 dose. All receptors come from an adult who received the AZD1222 COVID-19 vaccine. Each CDR3 is given with its conserved first and last residue. Each record gives: J gene, D gene, V gene, clone size, CDR3 DNA, CDR3 protein. The D gene is left open where the match is weak. The size entry is marked missing in some rows and otherwise reads once, few, many or a size class.

TRBJ2-4	.	TRBV7-8	.	TGTGCCAGCAGCTTAGCGGATAGGCCAGGGGGGATTCAGTACTTC	CASSLADRPGGIQYF
TRBJ1-1	TRBD1	TRBV18	.	TGTGCCAGCTCACAAACAGGGGGCACTGAAGCTTTCTTT	CASSQTGGTEAFF
TRBJ1-5	.	TRBV19	.	TGTGCCAGTAGTTTCACAGGGCATCAGCCCCAGCATTTT	CASSFTGHQPQHF
TRBJ2-5	TRBD2	TRBV3-1/TRBV3-2	once	TGTGCCAGCAGCCTCTTAGGACTAGCGGGAGCCGGGGAGACCCAGTACTTC	CASSLLGLAGAGETQYF
TRBJ1-5	TRBD1	TRBV19	.	TGTGCCAGTACGCCCGACAGGGGGAATCAGCCCCAGCATTTT	CASTPDRGNQPQHF
TRBJ2-3	.	TRBV7-3	.	TGTGCCAGCAGCTTAGGCGGGACTAGCACAGATACGCAGTATTTT	CASSLGGTSTDTQYF
TRBJ2-4	TRBD1	TRBV29-1	.	TGCAGCGTTTCTAGACAGGGCAGGAGTGGAAACATTCAGTACTTC	CSVSRQGRSGNIQYF
TRBJ1-2	TRBD1	TRBV7-8	few	TGTGCCAGCAGCTTAACCACAGGGGGCGACTATGGCTACACCTTC	CASSLTTGGDYGYTF
TRBJ2-3	TRBD2	TRBV19	.	TGTGCCAGTAGCTTACTAGCGGGAGGGTCAGCAGATACGCAGTATTTT	CASSLLAGGSADTQYF
TRBJ1-2	.	TRBV7-9	.	TGTGCCAGCAGCCGTCATCTGGAGGCCGGGGTAAGGGACTATGGCTACACCTTC	CASSRHLEAGVRDYGYTF
TRBJ1-4	.	TRBV27	.	TGTGCCAGCTGTCAAACTTGGGCTCAAATTGCAACTAATGAAAAACTGTTTTTT	CASCQTWAQIATNEKLFF
TRBJ1-4	.	TRBV4-1	.	TGCGCCAGCAGCCACCAGGGTGGTAAACTGTTTTTT	CASSHQGGKLFF
TRBJ2-5	.	TRBV9	.	TGTGCCAGCAGCGTTGGCCTAACCCCATGGGAGACCCAGTACTTC	CASSVGLTPWETQYF
TRBJ2-2	TRBD1	TRBV2	many	TGTGCCAGCAGCGATTTAGGGACAGGGTCCACCGGGGAGCTGTTTTTT	CASSDLGTGSTGELFF
TRBJ1-1	.	TRBV2	.	TGTGCCAGCAGTGAAAGGGGGTTGGACACTGAAGCTTTCTTT	CASSERGLDTEAFF
TRBJ2-3	TRBD2	TRBV19	.	TGTGCCAGTAGTATAGTGGCTAGCGGGGGTTCCACAGATACGCAGTATTTT	CASSIVASGGSTDTQYF
TRBJ1-1	.	TRBV7-9	once	TGTGCCAGCAGCTTATCCACTGAAGCTTTCTTT	CASSLSTEAFF
TRBJ1-1	.	TRBV4-1	.	TGCGCCAGCAGCCAAGAAGTCGTCGGGGTATGGACTGAAGCTTTCTTT	CASSQEVVGVWTEAFF
TRBJ1-2	.	TRBV18	.	TGTGCCAGCTCACCAGTCGAGGACTGGGTTAGTGGCTACACCTTC	CASSPVEDWVSGYTF
TRBJ2-7	.	TRBV7-6	.	TGTGCCAGCAGCTTAAACAGGGAATTAAGCGAGCAGTACTTC	CASSLNRELSEQYF
TRBJ1-2	TRBD1	TRBV5-1	.	TGCGCCAGCAGCCAGGACAGGGGGTTTGGCTACACCTTC	CASSQDRGFGYTF
TRBJ2-1	TRBD2	TRBV7-9	.	TGTGCCAGCAGCTTAGGGCGGGGGGCTTACAATGAGCAGTTCTTC	CASSLGRGAYNEQFF
TRBJ2-1	TRBD2	TRBV3-1/TRBV3-2	once	TGTGCCAGCAGCCAAAGGGGACTAGTCGGTGAGCAGTTCTTC	CASSQRGLVGEQFF